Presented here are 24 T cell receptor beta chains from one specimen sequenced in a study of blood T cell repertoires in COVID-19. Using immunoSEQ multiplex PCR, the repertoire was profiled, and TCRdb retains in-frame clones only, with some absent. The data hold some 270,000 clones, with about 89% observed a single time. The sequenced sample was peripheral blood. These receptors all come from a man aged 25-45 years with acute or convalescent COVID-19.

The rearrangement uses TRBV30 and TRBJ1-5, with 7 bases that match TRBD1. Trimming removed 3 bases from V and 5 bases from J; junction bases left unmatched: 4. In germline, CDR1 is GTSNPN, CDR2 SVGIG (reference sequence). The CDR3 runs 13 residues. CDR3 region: CAWSRQGDQPQHF. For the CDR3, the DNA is TGTGCCTGGAGCCGACAGGGAGATCAGCCCCAGCATTTT.

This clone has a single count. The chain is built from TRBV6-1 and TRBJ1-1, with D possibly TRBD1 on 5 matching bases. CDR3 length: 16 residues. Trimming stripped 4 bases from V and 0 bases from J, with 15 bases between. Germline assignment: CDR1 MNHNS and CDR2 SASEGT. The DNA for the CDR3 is TGTGCCAGCAGTGCCCAGGGTGGCGTCATGAACACTGAAGCTTTCTTT. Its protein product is CASSAQGGVMNTEAFF.

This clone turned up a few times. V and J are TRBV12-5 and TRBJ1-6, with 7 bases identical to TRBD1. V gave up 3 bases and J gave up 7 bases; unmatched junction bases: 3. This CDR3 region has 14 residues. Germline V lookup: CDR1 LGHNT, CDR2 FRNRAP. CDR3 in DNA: TGTGCTAGTGGTTTCCGGGACAGAAATTCACCCCTCCACTTT. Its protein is CASGFRDRNSPLHF.

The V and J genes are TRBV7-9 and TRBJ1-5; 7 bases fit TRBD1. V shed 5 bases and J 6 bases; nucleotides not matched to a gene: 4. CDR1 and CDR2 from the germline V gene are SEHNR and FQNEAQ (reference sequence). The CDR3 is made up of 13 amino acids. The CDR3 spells CASSLTGVQPQHF. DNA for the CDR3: TGTGCCAGCAGCCTAACAGGGGTTCAGCCCCAGCATTTT.

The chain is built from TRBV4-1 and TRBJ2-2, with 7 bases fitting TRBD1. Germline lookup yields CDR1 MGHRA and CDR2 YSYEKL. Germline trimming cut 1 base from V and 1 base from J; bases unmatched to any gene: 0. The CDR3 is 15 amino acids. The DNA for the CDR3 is TGCGCCAGCAGCCAAGGACAGGGGAACACCGGGGAGCTGTTTTTT. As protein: CASSQGQGNTGELFF.

CDR3 DNA sequence: TGTGCCAGCAGTTTGAGGACAGATCCTTCGTACGAGCAGTACTTC. It translates to CASSLRTDPSYEQYF. The chain uses TRBV27 and TRBJ2-7, with D maybe TRBD1 (6 bases). From germline, CDR1 is MNHEY and CDR2 SMNVEV (reference sequence). V shed 3 bases and J shed 4 bases, with 16 bases lying between them. CDR3 length: 15 residues.

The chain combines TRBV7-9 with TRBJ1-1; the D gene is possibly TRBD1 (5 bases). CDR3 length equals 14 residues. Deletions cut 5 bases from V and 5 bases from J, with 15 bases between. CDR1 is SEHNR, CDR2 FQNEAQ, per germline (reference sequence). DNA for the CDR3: TGTGCCAGCAGCCCGGGACTCGGGGGTACTGAAGCTTTCTTT. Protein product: CASSPGLGGTEAFF.

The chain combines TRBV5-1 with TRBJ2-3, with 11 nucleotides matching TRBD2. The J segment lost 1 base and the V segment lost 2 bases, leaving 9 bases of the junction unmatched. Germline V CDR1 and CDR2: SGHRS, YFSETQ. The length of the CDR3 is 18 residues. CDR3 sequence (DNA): TGCGCCAGCAGCTTACTAGCGGGAGCACCGCCACGCACAGATACGCAGTATTTT. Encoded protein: CASSLLAGAPPRTDTQYF.

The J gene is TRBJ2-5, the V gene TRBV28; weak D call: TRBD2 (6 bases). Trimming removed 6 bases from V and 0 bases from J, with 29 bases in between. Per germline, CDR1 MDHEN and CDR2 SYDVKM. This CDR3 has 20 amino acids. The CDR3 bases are TGTGCCAGCAGCGGGTCTAGCGAGAATCAACAGAACCTATACCAAGAGACCCAGTACTTC. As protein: CASSGSSENQQNLYQETQYF. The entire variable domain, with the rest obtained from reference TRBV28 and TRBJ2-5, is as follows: DVKVTQSSRYLVKRTGEKVFLECVQDMDHENMFWYRQDPGLGLRLIYFSYDVKMKEKGDIPEGYSVSREKKERFSLILESASTNQTSMYLCASSGSSENQQNLYQETQYFGPGTRLLVL.

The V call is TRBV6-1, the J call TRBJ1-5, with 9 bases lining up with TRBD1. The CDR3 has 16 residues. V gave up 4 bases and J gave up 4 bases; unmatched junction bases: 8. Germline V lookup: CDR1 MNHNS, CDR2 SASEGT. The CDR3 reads CASSVPGQGWNQPQHF. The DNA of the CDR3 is TGTGCCAGCAGTGTCCCCGGACAGGGGTGGAATCAGCCCCAGCATTTT.

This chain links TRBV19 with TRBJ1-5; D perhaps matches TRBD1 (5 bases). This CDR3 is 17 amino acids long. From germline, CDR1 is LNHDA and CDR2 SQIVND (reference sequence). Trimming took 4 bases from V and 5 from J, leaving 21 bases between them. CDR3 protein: CASSKSEASWGDQPQHF. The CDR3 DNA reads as TGTGCCAGTAGTAAATCCGAGGCCTCTTGGGGGGATCAGCCCCAGCATTTT.

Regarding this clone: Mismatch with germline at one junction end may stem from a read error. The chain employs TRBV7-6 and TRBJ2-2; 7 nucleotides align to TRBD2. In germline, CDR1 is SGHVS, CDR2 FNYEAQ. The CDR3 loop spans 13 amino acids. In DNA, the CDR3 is TGTGCCAGCAGCCAAGGGGCCCCGGGGGGGCTGTTTTTT. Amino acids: CASSQGAPGGLFF. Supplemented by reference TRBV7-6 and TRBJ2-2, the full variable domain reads GAGVSQSPRYKVTKRGQDVALRCDPISGHVSLYWYRQALGQGPEFLTYFNYEAQQDKSGLPNDRFSAERPEGSISTLTIQRTEQRDSAMYRCASSQGAPGGLFFGEGSRLTVL.

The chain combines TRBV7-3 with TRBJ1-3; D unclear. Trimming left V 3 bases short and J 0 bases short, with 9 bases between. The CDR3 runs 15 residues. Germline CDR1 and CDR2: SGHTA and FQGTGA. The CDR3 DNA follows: TGTGCCAGCAGCTTTGGAGCAAGCTCTGGAAACACCATATATTTT. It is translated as CASSFGASSGNTIYF.

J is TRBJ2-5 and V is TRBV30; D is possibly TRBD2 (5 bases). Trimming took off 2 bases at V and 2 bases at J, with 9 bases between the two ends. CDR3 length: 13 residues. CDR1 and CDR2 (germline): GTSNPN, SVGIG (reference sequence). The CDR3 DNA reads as TGTGCCTGGAGTAGCGGCTTACAAGAGACCCAGTACTTC. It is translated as CAWSSGLQETQYF.

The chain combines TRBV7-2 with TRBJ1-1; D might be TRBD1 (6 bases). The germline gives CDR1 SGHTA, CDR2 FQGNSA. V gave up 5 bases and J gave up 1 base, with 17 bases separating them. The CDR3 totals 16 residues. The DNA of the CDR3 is TGTGCCAGCAGCCCAGTCAAACAGGGACCGAACACTGAAGCTTTCTTT. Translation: CASSPVKQGPNTEAFF.

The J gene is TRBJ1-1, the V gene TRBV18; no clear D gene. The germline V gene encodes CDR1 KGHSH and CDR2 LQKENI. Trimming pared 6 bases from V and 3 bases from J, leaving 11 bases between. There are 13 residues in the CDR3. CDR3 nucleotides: TGTGCCAGCTCGCTTCAAGAGTACACTGAAGCTTTCTTT. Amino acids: CASSLQEYTEAFF.

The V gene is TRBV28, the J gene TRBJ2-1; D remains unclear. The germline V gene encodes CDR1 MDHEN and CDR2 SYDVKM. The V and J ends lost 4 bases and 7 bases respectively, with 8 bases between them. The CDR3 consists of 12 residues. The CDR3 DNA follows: TGTGCCAGCAGTTCCCTTAGTAATGAGCAGTTCTTC. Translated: CASSSLSNEQFF.

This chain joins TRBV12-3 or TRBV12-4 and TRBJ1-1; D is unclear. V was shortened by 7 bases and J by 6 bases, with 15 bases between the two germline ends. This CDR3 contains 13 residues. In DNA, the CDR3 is TGTGCCAGCATCGTTGCGGGGAGCGCTGAAGCTTTCTTT. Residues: CASIVAGSAEAFF.

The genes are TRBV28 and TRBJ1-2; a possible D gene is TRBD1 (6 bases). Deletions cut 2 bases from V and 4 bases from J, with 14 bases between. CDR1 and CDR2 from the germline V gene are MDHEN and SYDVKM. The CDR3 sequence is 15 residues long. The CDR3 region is CASSLEAGATYGYTF. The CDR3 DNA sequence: TGTGCCAGCAGTTTAGAGGCAGGGGCTACCTATGGCTACACCTTC.

DNA for the CDR3: TGTGCCAGCAGTTACTTACCTCCGGAGGCAGATACGCAGTATTTT. Translated: CASSYLPPEADTQYF. The chain recombines TRBV6-5 with TRBJ2-3; D is perhaps TRBD2 (5 bases). The CDR3 runs 15 residues. Trimming stripped 1 base from V and 4 bases from J, with 12 bases between. The germline gives CDR1 MNHEY, CDR2 SVGAGI.

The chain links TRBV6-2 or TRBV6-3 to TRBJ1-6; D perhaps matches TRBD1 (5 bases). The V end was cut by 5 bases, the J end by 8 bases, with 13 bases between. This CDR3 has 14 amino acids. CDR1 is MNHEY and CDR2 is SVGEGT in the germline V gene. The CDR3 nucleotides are TGTGCCAGCAGTCGGGACTGGACCTATTCACCCCTCCACTTT. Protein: CASSRDWTYSPLHF.

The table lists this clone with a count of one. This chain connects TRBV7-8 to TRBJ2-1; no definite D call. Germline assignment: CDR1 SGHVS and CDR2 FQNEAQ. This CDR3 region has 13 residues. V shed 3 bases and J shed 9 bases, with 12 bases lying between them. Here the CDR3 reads CASSFRNGGEQFF. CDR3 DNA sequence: TGTGCCAGCAGCTTTCGAAATGGCGGTGAGCAGTTCTTC.

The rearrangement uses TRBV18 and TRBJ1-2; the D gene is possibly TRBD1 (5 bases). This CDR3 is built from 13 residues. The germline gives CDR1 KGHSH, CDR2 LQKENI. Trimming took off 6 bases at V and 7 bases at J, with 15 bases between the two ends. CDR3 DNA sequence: TGTGCCAGCTCGAACACAGGTTGGAGTGGCTACACCTTC. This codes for CASSNTGWSGYTF.

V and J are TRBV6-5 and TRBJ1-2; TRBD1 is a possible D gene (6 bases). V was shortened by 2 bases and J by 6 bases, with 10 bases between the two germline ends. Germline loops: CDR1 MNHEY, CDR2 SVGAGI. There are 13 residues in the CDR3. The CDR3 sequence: CASSYNRENGYTF. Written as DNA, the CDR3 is TGTGCCAGCAGTTACAACAGGGAGAATGGCTACACCTTC.